Following are 10 T cell receptor beta chains from one sample sequenced in a study of T cell repertoires in cytomegalovirus infection. These receptors' targets are unknown. TCRdb fed the reads into MiXCR, producing one record per CDR3 protein. Of some 920,000 distinct CDR3 sequences detected, about 33% appear once; the ten largest clones hold around 15%. Specimen: cultured CD8+ T cells from PBMCs, collected from culture after CMV antigen stimulation. Receptors originate from a human donor in good health (CMV status not recorded). Some clones in this sample may be carry-over from other donors' samples.

This clonotype was counted only a few times. The chain carries TRBV6-2 or TRBV6-3 and TRBJ2-1; D call uncertain. Trimming took 4 bases from V and 1 from J, leaving 14 bases between them. This CDR3 is built from 16 residues. Germline lookup yields CDR1 MNHEY and CDR2 SVGEGT. The CDR3 sequence is CASSSTNVISYNEQFF. CDR3 DNA: TGTGCCAGCAGTTCGACCAATGTTATTTCCTACAATGAGCAGTTCTTC.

The CDR3 DNA follows: TGTGCCAGCAGCTTAAACGTTGCTTCCTACAATGAGCAGTTCTTC. This codes for CASSLNVASYNEQFF. V and J are TRBV7-3 and TRBJ2-1; D ambiguous. V shed 1 base and J shed 1 base, with 8 bases lying between them. The CDR3 runs 15 residues. Germline V gene data show CDR1 as SGHTA and CDR2 as FQGTGA.

This clonotype was detected many times. The rearrangement links TRBV7-8 to TRBJ2-7; D remains ambiguous. The germline V gene has CDR1 SGHVS and CDR2 FQNEAQ. The CDR3 contains 17 residues. The ends were cut back, 2 bases at V and 0 bases at J, with 17 bases in the middle. The CDR3 DNA sequence: TGTGCCAGCAGCTTAAACCATCAGGCACGGCCCTCCTACGAGCAGTACTTC. Its protein is CASSLNHQARPSYEQYF.

This clonotype occurred a few times. At one end the junction does not follow the germline gene, possibly because of a read error. V usage is TRBV4-1 and J usage is TRBJ1-5, with D unresolved. This CDR3 region has 13 residues. Per the germline V gene, CDR1 is MGHRA and CDR2 is YSYEKL. CDR3 DNA: TGTGCCAGCAGCCAAGAAGTGGGTCAGCCCCAGCATTTT. Amino acids: CASSQEVGQPQHF.

This clonotype showed up just a few times. J is TRBJ2-1 and V is TRBV6-2 or TRBV6-3; TRBD2 matches 8 bases. CDR1 and CDR2 (germline): MNHEY, SVGEGT. V lost 4 bases and J lost 8; bases outside the gene matches: 10. The CDR3 runs to 15 residues. The CDR3 is CASSSTLAGSDEQFF. The CDR3 nucleotides read TGTGCCAGCAGTTCGACTCTAGCGGGTAGCGATGAGCAGTTCTTC.

The chain couples TRBV27 to TRBJ2-7; 9 bases are a match to TRBD1. The V segment lost 3 bases and the J segment 5 bases; nucleotides outside the gene matches: 14. CDR1 and CDR2 from the germline V gene are MNHEY and SMNVEV (reference sequence). CDR3 length equals 17 residues. The CDR3 loop is CASSLSVGTGFFHEQYF. For the CDR3, the DNA is TGTGCCAGCAGTTTGAGCGTTGGGACAGGGTTTTTTCACGAGCAGTACTTC.

V and J are TRBV28 and TRBJ2-1; 8 positions agree with TRBD2. The CDR3 runs to 16 residues. The V gene end was trimmed by 5 bases and the J gene end by 6 bases; junction bases not matched to a gene: 12. Germline lookup yields CDR1 MDHEN and CDR2 SYDVKM. As DNA, the CDR3 is TGTGCCAGCAGTCCCTCAGTGGTGAGCGGGGGCAATGAGCAGTTCTTC. Residues: CASSPSVVSGGNEQFF.

The sample holds many counts of this clonotype. Its ends do not fully match the called genes, so a read error is possible. This chain joins TRBV7-7 and TRBJ2-6, with unresolved D. Looked up from germline, CDR1 is SSHAT and CDR2 is FNYEAQ (reference sequence). This CDR3 spans 17 amino acids. The CDR3 nucleotides are TGTGCTAGCAGCTTACAAGGGTTTAGATCTGGGGCCAACGTCCTGACTTTC. Amino acids: CASSLQGFRSGANVLTF.

Concerning this clonotype: One end of the junction varies from germline; a read error may be responsible. V and J are TRBV5-1 and TRBJ1-1; TRBD1 is a possible D gene (5 bases). Germline V gene sequence: CDR1 SGHRS, CDR2 YFSETQ. The CDR3 has 18 amino acids. CDR3 in amino acids: CASSLGWLRDPTNTEALF. In DNA form, the CDR3 reads TGCGCCAGCAGCTTGGGATGGCTGCGGGACCCAACCAACACTGAAGCTCTCTTT.

This clonotype came up a few times. This chain links TRBV12-3 or TRBV12-4 with TRBJ2-2; D is tentatively TRBD1 or TRBD2 (5 bases each). The CDR3 sequence is 16 residues long. Trimming took off 7 bases at V and 6 bases at J, with 21 bases between the two ends. CDR3 amino acids: CASKDPGTRRAGELFF. DNA of the CDR3: TGTGCCAGCAAGGACCCCGGGACCCGGCGGGCCGGGGAGCTGTTTTTT.